This T cell receptor beta chain emerged from a study of PD-L1 blockade in urothelial cancer. Repertoires were generated with immunoSEQ multiplex PCR, while TCRdb's copy carries only in-frame clones and drops some. The data contain tens of thousands of clones, around 83% of them seen just once; the ten biggest clones take up roughly 9%. This sample's time point: pretreatment peripheral blood. This CDR3 region has 17 residues. Germline values: CDR1 PRHDT, CDR2 FYEKMQ (reference sequence). Trimming removed 0 bases from V and 4 bases from J; junction bases left unmatched: 10. The chain carries TRBV13 and TRBJ1-2; 8 bases match TRBD1. The clonotype comes from a woman in her seventies with urothelial cancer. The sequencing used PBMCs, collected around atezolizumab (anti-PD-L1) treatment. CDR3 sequence: CASSLGLGQDFSYGYTF. For the CDR3, the DNA is TGTGCCAGCAGCTTAGGCCTGGGACAGGATTTTAGCTATGGCTACACCTTC.